The clone carrying this T cell receptor (beta chain) was seen once. These data are taken from a study of CD8+ T cells in alopecia areata. RNA was isolated and reverse transcribed to cDNA, the sequencing template. The table came from immunoSEQ multiplex PCR; TCRdb's copy has only in-frame clones and leaves some out. The top ten hold roughly 1.6% of the sample, which has a few hundred thousand clones, about three fifths seen once. The CDR3 is 15 residues long. V was clipped by 2 bases and J by 8 bases, with 18 bases between them. Looked up from germline, CDR1 is LGHNA and CDR2 is YSLEER. Treatment described: oral pan-JAK inhibitor, 5-10 mg twice daily.

The chain is built from TRBV4-3 and TRBJ1-2; D is uncertain. Sample: CD4+ T cells sorted from blood, taken at week 4, from a patient treated with tofacitinib. This receptor was taken from a human donor with alopecia areata. The CDR3 DNA reads TGCGCCAGCAGCCAAACCATCGACGGCGGTAGGGGCTACACCTTC. It is translated as CASSQTIDGGRGYTF.